Given below is one T cell receptor (beta chain) in context. The target antigen is unknown. Method: immunoSEQ multiplex PCR; TCRdb's copy keeps in-frame clones and lacks some. The sample shows more than 150,000 clones, around 90% of them seen only once. Trimming at V came to 3 bases and at J to 2 bases, leaving 5 bases not matched to a gene. This CDR3 comprises 15 residues. CDR1 SGHDT and CDR2 YYEEEE come from the germline V gene. Pooling was applied to second doses at about 4 or about 12 weeks. These data originate in a study of T cell responses to AZD1222 COVID-19 vaccine. Study observations and caveats: Possibly, clonal diversity was underestimated; donors were largely white British and included more females. Among spike-specific TCRs, nearly half reportedly target unmutated variant regions. The span of vaccine-associated CD4 TCRs extended across spike, with dominance at 160-218 and 743-854.

V and J are TRBV5-6 and TRBJ2-7, with TRBD1 matching 10 bases. The sample here was peripheral blood, taken 28 days after the second AZD1222 dose. The TCR originated in an adult who received the AZD1222 COVID-19 vaccine. CDR3 sequence reads: CASSSRDRGPYEQYF. As DNA, the CDR3 is TGTGCCAGCAGCTCCAGGGACAGGGGTCCCTACGAGCAGTACTTC.